A selection of T cell receptor beta chains follows, all from one sample in a study of beta chain features in type 1 diabetes. Using immunoSEQ multiplex PCR, the repertoire was profiled, and TCRdb retains in-frame clones only, with some absent. Of roughly 350,000 clones detected, over 8.5% appear once; the ten largest clones hold about 0.6%. Sequences were obtained from central memory CD4+ T cells from blood. Every receptor here comes from a man aged 30-40 years with type 1 diabetes. Both conserved end residues are part of each CDR3. Part of the rows lack a size; the others show once, few, many or a class for expanded clones.

size: few
J: TRBJ2-1
V: TRBV18
CDR3: CASSPGLDNEQFF

size: few
J: TRBJ2-1
V: TRBV18
CDR3: CASSPRVAEQFF

size: .
J: TRBJ2-3
V: TRBV30
CDR3: CAWSTGMKSEDTQYF

size: .
J: TRBJ1-5
V: TRBV6-5
CDR3: CASRIGLWSNQPQHF

size: .
J: TRBJ2-7
V: TRBV6-6
CDR3: CASNPSGTGSYEQYF

size: few
J: TRBJ2-2
V: TRBV6-5
CDR3: CASRTTTGGIGELFF

size: many
J: TRBJ2-7
V: TRBV7-2
CDR3: CASSWGGDEQYF

size: few
J: TRBJ2-7
V: TRBV28
CDR3: CASSSRAGTGEPEQYF

size: few
J: TRBJ1-1
V: TRBV9
CDR3: CASSVHTRTEAFF

size: .
J: TRBJ2-3
V: TRBV18
CDR3: CASSPQPTDTQYF

size: .
J: TRBJ1-5
V: TRBV2
CDR3: CASSDFGDQPQHF

size: few
J: TRBJ2-5
V: TRBV2
CDR3: CASSPGQAYQETQYF

size: .
J: TRBJ2-7
V: TRBV5-1
CDR3: CASSPGGPESYEQYF

size: .
J: TRBJ2-7
V: TRBV7-9
CDR3: CASSLSAGVSYEQYF

size: .
J: TRBJ2-3
V: TRBV6-5
CDR3: CASSEGLHTDTQYF

size: .
J: TRBJ1-1
V: TRBV30
CDR3: CAHARNTEAFF

size: few
J: TRBJ1-1
V: TRBV6-1
CDR3: CASSSGSMNTEAFF

size: few
J: TRBJ2-7
V: TRBV5-1
CDR3: CASSQPGLAGGYFYEQYF

size: many
J: TRBJ2-5
V: TRBV5-1
CDR3: CASSLVRSGIGETQYF

size: few
J: TRBJ1-1
V: TRBV30
CDR3: CAWTLDRGTEAFF

size: few
J: TRBJ1-4
V: TRBV2
CDR3: CASSPAGVEEKLFF

size: few
J: TRBJ1-4
V: TRBV7-7
CDR3: CASSPSGTGSGKLFF

size: .
J: TRBJ1-2
V: TRBV4-3
CDR3: CASSLGVRRVDGYTF

size: many
J: TRBJ2-6
V: TRBV11-2
CDR3: CASSASIGANVLTF

size: few
J: TRBJ1-4
V: TRBV13
CDR3: CASSSKDGNEKLFF

size: .
J: TRBJ2-1
V: TRBV27
CDR3: CASSTSDSYYNEQFF

size: .
J: TRBJ1-2
V: TRBV28
CDR3: CASSLRDTIYGYTF

size: .
J: TRBJ1-4
V: TRBV19
CDR3: CASSGTGTGIGKLFF

size: few
J: TRBJ2-7
V: TRBV11-3
CDR3: CASSLLPTSREQYF

size: .
J: TRBJ2-5
V: TRBV4-3
CDR3: CASSQDQVHQYF

size: .
J: TRBJ2-3
V: TRBV29-1
CDR3: CSVEDDRGADTQYF

size: .
J: TRBJ2-1
V: TRBV30
CDR3: CAWSPLNEQFF

size: few
J: TRBJ1-1
V: TRBV28
CDR3: CASKVMNTEAFF

size: .
J: TRBJ2-7
V: TRBV7-2
CDR3: CASSPAGTGSYEQYF

size: few
J: TRBJ2-7
V: TRBV21-1
CDR3: CASSKGGRNF

size: few
J: TRBJ2-7
V: TRBV7-3
CDR3: CASSLMSGPAYEQYF

size: many
J: TRBJ2-3
V: TRBV28
CDR3: CASSSYDRDSTDTQYF

size: few
J: TRBJ2-5
V: TRBV14
CDR3: CASSQLAFQETQYF

size: few
J: TRBJ1-1
V: TRBV28
CDR3: CASSLTGDRAFF

size: .
J: TRBJ2-1
V: TRBV7-2
CDR3: CASSYDRNEQFF

size: many
J: TRBJ2-5
V: TRBV7-9
CDR3: CASSFAGLVEETQYF

size: .
J: TRBJ2-3
V: TRBV27
CDR3: CASSPKGTDTQYF

size: .
J: TRBJ2-1
V: TRBV15
CDR3: CATSTDLVEQFF

size: few
J: TRBJ2-7
V: TRBV27
CDR3: CASSPSSGTEYF

size: many
J: TRBJ1-2
V: TRBV5-4
CDR3: CASRPSGQTNYGYTF

size: medium-sized
J: TRBJ1-4
V: TRBV29-1
CDR3: CSARVRTGEKLFF